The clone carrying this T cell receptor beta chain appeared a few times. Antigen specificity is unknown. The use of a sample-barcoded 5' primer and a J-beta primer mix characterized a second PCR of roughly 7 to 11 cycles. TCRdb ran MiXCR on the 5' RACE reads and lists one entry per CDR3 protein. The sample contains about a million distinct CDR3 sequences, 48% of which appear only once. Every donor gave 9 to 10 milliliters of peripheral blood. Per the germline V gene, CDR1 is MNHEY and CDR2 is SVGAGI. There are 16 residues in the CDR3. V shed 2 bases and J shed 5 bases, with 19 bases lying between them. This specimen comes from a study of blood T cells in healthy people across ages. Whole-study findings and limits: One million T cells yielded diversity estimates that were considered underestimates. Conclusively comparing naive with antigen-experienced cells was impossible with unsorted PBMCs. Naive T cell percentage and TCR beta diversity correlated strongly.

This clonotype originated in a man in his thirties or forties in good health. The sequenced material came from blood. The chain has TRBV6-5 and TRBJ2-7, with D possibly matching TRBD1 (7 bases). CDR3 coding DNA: TGTGCCAGCAGTTACGAGGGCAGGGGGGTAACCCACGAGCAGTACTTC. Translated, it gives CASSYEGRGVTHEQYF.